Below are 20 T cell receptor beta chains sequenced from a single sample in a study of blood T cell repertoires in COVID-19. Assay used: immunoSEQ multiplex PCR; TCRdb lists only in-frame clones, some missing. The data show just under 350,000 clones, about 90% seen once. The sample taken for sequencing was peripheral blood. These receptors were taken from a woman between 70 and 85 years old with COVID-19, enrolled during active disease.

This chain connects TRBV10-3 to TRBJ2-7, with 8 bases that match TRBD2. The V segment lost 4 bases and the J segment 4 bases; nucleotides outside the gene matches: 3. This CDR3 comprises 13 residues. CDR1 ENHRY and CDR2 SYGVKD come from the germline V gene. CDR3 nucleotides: TGTGCCATCAGTGCCCCGGGGGGGTACGAGCAGTACTTC. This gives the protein CAISAPGGYEQYF.

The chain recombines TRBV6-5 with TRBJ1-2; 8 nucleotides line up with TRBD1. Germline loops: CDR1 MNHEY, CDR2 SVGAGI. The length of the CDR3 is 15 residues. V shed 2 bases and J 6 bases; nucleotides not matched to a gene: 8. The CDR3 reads CASSYAPGGLNGYTF. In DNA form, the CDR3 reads TGTGCCAGCAGTTACGCTCCAGGGGGCCTCAATGGCTACACCTTC.

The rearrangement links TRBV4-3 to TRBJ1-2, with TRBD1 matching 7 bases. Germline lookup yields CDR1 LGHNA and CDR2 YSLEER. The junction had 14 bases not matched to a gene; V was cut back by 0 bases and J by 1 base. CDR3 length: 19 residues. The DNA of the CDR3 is TGCGCCAGCAGCCAAGATCCTCCGGCCCCGACAGGGTTTAACTATGGCTACACCTTC. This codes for CASSQDPPAPTGFNYGYTF.

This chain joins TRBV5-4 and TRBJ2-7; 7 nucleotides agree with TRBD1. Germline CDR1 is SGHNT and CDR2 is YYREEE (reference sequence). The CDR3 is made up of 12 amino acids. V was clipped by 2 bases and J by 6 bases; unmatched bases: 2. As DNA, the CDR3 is TGTGCCAGCAGCTTAGACAGGGTCGAGCAGTACTTC. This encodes CASSLDRVEQYF.

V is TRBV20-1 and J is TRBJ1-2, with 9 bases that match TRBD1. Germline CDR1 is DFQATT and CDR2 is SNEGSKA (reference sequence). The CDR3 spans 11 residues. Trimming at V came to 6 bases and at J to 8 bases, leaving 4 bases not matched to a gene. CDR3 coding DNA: TGCAGTGCCGGACAGGGGATCGGCTACACCTTC. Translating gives CSAGQGIGYTF.

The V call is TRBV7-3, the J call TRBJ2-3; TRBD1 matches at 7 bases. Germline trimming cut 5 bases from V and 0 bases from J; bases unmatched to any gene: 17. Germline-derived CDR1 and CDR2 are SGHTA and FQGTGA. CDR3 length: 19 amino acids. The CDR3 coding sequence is TGTGCCAGCAGCCTAAGGGGGCTCAGGGGACGATCGAGCACAGATACGCAGTATTTT. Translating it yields CASSLRGLRGRSSTDTQYF.

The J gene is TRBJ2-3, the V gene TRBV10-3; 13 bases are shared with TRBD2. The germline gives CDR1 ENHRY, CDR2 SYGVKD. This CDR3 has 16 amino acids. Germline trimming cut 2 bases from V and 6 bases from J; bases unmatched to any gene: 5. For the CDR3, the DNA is TGTGCCATCAGTGAGGGGACTAGCGGGGCCATGGATACGCAGTATTTT. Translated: CAISEGTSGAMDTQYF.

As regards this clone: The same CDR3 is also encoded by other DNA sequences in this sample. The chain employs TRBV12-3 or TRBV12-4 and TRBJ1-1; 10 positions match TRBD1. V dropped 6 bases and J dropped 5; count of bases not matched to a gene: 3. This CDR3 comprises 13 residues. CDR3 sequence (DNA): TGTGCCAGCAGCTTGGGACAGGGGACTGAAGCTTTCTTT. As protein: CASSLGQGTEAFF.

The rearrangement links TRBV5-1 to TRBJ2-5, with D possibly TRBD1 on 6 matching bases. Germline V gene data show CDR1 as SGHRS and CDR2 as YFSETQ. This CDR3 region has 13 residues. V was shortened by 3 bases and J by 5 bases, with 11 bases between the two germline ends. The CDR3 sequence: CASSSQGGETQYF. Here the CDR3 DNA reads TGCGCCAGCAGCTCACAGGGTGGGGAGACCCAGTACTTC.

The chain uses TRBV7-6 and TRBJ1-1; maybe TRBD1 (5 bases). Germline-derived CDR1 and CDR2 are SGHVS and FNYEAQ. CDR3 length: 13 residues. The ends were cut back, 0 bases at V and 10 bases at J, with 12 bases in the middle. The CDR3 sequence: CASSLAGGVVAFF. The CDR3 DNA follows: TGTGCCAGCAGCTTAGCGGGGGGAGTCGTAGCTTTCTTT. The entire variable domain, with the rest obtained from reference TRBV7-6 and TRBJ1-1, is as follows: GAGVSQSPRYKVTKRGQDVALRCDPISGHVSLYWYRQALGQGPEFLTYFNYEAQQDKSGLPNDRFSAERPEGSISTLTIQRTEQRDSAMYRCASSLAGGVVAFFGQGTRLTVV.

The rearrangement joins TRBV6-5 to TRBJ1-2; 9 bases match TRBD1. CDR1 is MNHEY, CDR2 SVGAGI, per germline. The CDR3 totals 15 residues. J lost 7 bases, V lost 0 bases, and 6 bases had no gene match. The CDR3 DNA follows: TGTGCCAGCAGTTACTCGATGGGACAGGGACGTGGCTACACCTTC. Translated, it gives CASSYSMGQGRGYTF.

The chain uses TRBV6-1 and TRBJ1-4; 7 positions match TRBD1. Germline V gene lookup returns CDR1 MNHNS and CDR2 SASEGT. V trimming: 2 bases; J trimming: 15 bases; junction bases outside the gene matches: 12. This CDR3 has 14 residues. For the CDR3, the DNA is TGTGCCAGCAGTGAAATTTGGGGACAGTGGGGCGTGTTTTTT. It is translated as CASSEIWGQWGVFF.

The CDR3 loop reads CASSLGGFNQPQHF. The CDR3, as DNA: TGTGCCAGCAGCTTAGGAGGATTTAATCAGCCCCAGCATTTT. The chain links TRBV5-6 to TRBJ1-5; D is undetermined. Deletions cut 2 bases from V and 4 bases from J, with 10 bases between. The germline V gene has CDR1 SGHDT and CDR2 YYEEEE. CDR3 length: 14 amino acids.

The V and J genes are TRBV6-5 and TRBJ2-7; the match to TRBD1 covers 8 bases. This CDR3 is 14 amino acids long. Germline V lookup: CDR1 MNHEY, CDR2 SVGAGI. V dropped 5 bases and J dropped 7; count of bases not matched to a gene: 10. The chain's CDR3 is CASSRPGGLREQYF. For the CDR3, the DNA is TGTGCCAGCAGTCGCCCAGGGGGCTTGAGGGAGCAGTACTTC.

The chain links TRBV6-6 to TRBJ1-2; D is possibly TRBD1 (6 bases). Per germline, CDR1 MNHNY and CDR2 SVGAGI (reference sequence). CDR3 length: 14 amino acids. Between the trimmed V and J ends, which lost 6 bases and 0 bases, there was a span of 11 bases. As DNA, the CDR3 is TGTGCCAGCAGCCAGGGACACACTAACTATGGCTACACCTTC. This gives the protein CASSQGHTNYGYTF.

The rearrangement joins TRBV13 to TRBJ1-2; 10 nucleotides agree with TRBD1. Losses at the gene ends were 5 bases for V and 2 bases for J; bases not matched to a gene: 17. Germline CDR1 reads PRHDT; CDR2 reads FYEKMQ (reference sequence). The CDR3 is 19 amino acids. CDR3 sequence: CASSPTPGQGEVMNYGYTF. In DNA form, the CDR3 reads TGTGCCAGCAGCCCTACGCCCGGACAGGGGGAGGTTATGAACTATGGCTACACCTTC.

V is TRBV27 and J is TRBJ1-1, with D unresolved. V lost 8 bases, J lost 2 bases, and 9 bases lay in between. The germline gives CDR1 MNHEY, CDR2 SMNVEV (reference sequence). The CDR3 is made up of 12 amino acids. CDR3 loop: CASLSVNTEAFF. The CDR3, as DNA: TGTGCCAGCCTAAGTGTTAACACTGAAGCTTTCTTT.

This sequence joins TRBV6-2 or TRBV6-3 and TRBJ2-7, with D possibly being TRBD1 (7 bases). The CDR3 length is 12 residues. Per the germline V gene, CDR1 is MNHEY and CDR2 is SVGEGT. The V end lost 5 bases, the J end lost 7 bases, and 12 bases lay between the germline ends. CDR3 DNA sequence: TGTGCCAGCAGTACAGGGGAGGTGGAGCAGTACTTC. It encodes CASSTGEVEQYF.

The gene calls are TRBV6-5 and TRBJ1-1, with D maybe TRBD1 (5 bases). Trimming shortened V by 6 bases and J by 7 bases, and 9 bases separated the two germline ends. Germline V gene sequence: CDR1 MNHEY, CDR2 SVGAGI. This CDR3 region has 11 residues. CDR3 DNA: TGTGCCAGCAGGGACATCGGTGAAGCTTTCTTT. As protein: CASRDIGEAFF.

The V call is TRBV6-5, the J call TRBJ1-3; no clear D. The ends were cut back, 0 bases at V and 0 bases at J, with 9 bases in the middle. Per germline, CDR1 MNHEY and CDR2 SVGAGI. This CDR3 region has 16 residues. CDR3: CASSYSPVSSGNTIYF. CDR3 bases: TGTGCCAGCAGTTACTCTCCGGTCTCCTCTGGAAACACCATATATTTT.